This TCR beta chain appears in the sequencing data of a study of identical twins. The CDR3 consists of 15 residues. V was shortened by 4 bases and J by 3 bases, with 15 bases between the two germline ends. The germline V gene encodes CDR1 SNHLY and CDR2 FYNNEI. TCRdb passed the 5' RACE reads through MiXCR, listing each CDR3 protein once. The sample lists about 690,000 distinct CDR3 sequences, over 5% occurring once. This clonotype came up many times. Sequencing was carried out using naive T cells sorted from blood. The TCR comes from a man between 18 and 35 years old in good health. The chain couples TRBV2 to TRBJ2-5; no firm D call. In DNA, the CDR3 is TGTGCCAGCAGTGTGGATAACGGTTCCAAAGAGACCCAGTACTTC. Translation: CASSVDNGSKETQYF.